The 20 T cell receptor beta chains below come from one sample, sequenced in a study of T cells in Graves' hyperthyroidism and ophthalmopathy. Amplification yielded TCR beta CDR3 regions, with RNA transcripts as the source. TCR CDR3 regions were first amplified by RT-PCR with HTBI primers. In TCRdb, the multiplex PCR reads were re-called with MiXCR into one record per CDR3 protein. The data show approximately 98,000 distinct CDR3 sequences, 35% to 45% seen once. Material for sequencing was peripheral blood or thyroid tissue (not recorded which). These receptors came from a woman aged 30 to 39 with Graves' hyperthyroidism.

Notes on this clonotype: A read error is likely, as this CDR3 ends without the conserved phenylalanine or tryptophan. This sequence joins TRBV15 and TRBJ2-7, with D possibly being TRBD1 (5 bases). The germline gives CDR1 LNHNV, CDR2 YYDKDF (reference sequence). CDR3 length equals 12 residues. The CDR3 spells CATGRAGYEQYS. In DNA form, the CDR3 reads TGTGCCACCGGCAGAGCAGGGTATGAGCAGTACTCC.

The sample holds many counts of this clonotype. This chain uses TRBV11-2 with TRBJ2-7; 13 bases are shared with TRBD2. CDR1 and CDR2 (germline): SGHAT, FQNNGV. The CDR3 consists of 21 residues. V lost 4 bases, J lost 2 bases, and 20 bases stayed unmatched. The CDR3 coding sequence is TGTGCCAGCAGCTCCCCCCCTACCGGGACTAGCGGGACCCTGCGGGCCTACGAGCAGTACTTC. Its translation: CASSSPPTGTSGTLRAYEQYF.

The CDR3: CASSLYGSTEAFF. CDR3 bases: TGTGCCAGCAGTTTATATGGGTCGACTGAAGCTTTCTTT. This chain uses TRBV28 with TRBJ1-1, with unresolved D. The ends were cut back, 1 base at V and 5 bases at J, with 8 bases in the middle. The CDR3 spans 13 residues. The V gene's germline CDR1 is MDHEN and CDR2 SYDVKM.

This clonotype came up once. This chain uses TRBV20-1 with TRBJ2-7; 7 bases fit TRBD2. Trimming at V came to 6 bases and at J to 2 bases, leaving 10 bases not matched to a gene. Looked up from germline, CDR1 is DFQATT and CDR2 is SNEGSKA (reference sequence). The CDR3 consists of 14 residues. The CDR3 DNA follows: TGCAGTGCCAGAATCTCAGCGGGACCCTACGAGCAGTACTTC. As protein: CSARISAGPYEQYF.

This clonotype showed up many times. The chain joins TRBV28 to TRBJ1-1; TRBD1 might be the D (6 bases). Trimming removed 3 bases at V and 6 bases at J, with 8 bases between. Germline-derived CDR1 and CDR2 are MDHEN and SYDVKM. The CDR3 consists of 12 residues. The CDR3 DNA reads TGTGCCAGCAGTTTCGGACAGCCTGAAGCTTTCTTT. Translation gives CASSFGQPEAFF.

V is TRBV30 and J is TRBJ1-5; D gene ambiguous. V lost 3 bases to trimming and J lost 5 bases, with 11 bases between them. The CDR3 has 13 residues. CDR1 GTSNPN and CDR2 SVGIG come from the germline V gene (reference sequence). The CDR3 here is CAWSRGEDQPQHF. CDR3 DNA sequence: TGTGCCTGGAGCCGAGGTGAGGATCAGCCCCAGCATTTT.

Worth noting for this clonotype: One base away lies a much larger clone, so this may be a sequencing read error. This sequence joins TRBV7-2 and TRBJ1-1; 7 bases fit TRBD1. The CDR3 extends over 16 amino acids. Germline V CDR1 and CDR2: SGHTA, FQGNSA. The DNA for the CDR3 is TGCGCCAGCAGCCAAGGTCCCGGGACAGTGAACACTGAAGCTCTCTTT. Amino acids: CASSQGPGTVNTEALF.

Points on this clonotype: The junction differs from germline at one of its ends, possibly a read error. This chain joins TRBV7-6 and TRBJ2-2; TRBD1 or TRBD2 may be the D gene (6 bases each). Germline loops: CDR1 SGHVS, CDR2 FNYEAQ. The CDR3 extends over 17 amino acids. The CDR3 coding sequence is TGTGCCAGCAGCCCAAAGGGGGACTGGGTGAACACTGGGGAGCTGTTTTTT. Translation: CASSPKGDWVNTGELFF.

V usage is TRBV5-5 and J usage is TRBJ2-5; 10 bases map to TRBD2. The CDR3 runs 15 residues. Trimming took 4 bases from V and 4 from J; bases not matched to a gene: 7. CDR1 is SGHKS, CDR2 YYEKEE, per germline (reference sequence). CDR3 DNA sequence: TGTGCCAGCAGCGGGTTAGCGGGAGGAGGAGAGACCCAGTACTTC. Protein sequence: CASSGLAGGGETQYF.

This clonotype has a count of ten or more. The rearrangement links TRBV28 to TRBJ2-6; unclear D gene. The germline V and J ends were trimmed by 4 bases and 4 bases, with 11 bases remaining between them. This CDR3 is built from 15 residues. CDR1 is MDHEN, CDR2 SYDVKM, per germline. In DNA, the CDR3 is TGTGCCAGCAGTTACTTAAGTCTGGGGGCCAACGTCCTGACTTTC. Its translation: CASSYLSLGANVLTF. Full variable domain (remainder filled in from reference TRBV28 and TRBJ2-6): DVKVTQSSRYLVKRTGEKVFLECVQDMDHENMFWYRQDPGLGLRLIYFSYDVKMKEKGDIPEGYSVSREKKERFSLILESASTNQTSMYLCASSYLSLGANVLTFGAGSRLTVL.

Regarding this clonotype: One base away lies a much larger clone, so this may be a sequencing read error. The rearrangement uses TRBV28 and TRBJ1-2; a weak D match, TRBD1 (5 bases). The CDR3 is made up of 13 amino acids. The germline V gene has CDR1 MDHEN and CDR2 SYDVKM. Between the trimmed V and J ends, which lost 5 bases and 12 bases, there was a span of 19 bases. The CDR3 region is CASSLGRGAVDTF. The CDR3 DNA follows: TGTGCCAGCAGTCTGGGCCGAGGGGCAGTAGACACCTTC.

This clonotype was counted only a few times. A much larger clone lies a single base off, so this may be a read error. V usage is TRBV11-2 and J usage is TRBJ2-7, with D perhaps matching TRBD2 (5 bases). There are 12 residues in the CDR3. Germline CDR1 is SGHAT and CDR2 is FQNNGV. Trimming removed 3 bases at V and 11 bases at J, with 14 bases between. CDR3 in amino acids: CASSFSWESKYF. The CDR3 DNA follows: TGTGCCAGCAGCTTTAGCTGGGAGTCAAAGTACTTC.

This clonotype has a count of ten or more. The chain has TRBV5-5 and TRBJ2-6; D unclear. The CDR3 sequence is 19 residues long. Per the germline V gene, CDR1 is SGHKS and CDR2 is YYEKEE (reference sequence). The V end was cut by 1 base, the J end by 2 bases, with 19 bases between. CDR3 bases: TGTGCCAGCAGCTTGTCAGGCAGACTCGCCTTTACTGGGGCCAACGTCCTGACTTTC. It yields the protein CASSLSGRLAFTGANVLTF.

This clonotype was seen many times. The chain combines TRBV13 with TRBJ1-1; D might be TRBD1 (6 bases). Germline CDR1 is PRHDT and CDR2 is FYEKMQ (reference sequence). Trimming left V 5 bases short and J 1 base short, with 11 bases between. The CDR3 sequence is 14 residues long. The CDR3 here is CASSRTDRNTEAFF. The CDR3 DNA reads TGTGCCAGCAGCAGAACGGACAGGAACACTGAAGCTTTCTTT.

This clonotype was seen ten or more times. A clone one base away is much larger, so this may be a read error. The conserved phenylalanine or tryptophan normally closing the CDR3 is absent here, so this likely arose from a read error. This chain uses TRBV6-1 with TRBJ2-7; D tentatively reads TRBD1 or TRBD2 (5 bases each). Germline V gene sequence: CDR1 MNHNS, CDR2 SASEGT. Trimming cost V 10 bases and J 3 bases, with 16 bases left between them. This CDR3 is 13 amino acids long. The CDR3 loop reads CATWETVLYEQYL. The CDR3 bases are TGTGCCACCTGGGAGACAGTTCTCTACGAGCAGTACCTC.

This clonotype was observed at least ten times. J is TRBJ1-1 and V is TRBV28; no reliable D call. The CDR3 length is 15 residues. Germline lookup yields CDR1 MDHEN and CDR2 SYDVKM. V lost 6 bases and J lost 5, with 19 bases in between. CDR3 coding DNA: TGTGCCAGCAGCCCCAGACACCTTCGGGGTACTGAAGCTTTCTTT. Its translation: CASSPRHLRGTEAFF.

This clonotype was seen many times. The DNA for the CDR3 is TGTGCCAGCAGCTTTCGGGCCTACGAGCAGTACTTC. Translated: CASSFRAYEQYF. This chain connects TRBV7-9 to TRBJ2-7; D gene ambiguous. In germline, CDR1 is SEHNR, CDR2 FQNEAQ (reference sequence). The CDR3 runs 12 residues. V was cut by 3 bases and J by 2 bases, with 5 bases left in between.

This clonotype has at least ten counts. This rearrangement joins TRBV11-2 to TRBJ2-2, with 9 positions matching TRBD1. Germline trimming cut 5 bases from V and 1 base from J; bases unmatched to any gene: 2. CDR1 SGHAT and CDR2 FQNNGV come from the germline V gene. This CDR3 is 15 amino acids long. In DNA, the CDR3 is TGTGCCAGCAGCCGGGACAGGGTGAACACCGGGGAGCTGTTTTTT. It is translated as CASSRDRVNTGELFF.

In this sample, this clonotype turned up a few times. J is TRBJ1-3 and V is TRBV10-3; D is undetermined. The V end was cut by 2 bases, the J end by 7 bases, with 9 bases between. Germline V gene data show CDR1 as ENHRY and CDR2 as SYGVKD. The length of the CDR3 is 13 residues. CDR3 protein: CAISEPVDNTIYF. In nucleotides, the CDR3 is TGTGCCATCAGTGAGCCCGTTGATAACACCATATATTTT.

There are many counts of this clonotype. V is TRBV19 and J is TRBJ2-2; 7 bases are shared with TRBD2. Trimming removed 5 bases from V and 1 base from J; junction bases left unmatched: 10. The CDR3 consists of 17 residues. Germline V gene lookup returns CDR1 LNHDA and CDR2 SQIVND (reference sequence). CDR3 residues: CASSSGRLARNTGELFF. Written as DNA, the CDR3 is TGTGCCAGTAGTTCTGGTCGACTAGCCCGGAACACCGGGGAGCTGTTTTTT.